The 28 T cell receptor beta chains below all came from one sample that was sequenced in a study of blood T cell repertoires in COVID-19. TCRdb's table, derived via immunoSEQ multiplex PCR, lists solely in-frame clones and lacks some. The sample has more than 150,000 clones; roughly 88% are singletons. The specimen was PBMCs or T cells enriched from blood (not recorded which). Every receptor here comes from a woman aged 60-70 years who had recovered from COVID-19.

V usage is TRBV7-2 and J usage is TRBJ1-1, with D possibly TRBD1 on 5 matching bases. With 1 base removed from V and 2 bases from J, the gap between germline ends came to 11 bases. There are 15 residues in the CDR3. CDR1 SGHTA and CDR2 FQGNSA come from the germline V gene. The CDR3 DNA reads as TGTGCCAGCAGCTTAGTAGGGGCCAAAAACACTGAAGCTTTCTTT. It specifies CASSLVGAKNTEAFF.

The J gene is TRBJ1-2, the V gene TRBV19; 9 bases map to TRBD1. Trimming at V came to 5 bases and at J to 8 bases, leaving 9 bases not matched to a gene. There are 14 residues in the CDR3. Germline-derived CDR1 and CDR2 are LNHDA and SQIVND (reference sequence). CDR3 amino acids: CASSSLGDRDGYTF. CDR3 coding DNA: TGTGCCAGTAGTTCCCTAGGGGACAGGGACGGCTACACCTTC.

The chain couples TRBV18 to TRBJ2-1; a weak D match, TRBD1 (5 bases). The CDR3 consists of 14 residues. The germline V gene has CDR1 KGHSH and CDR2 LQKENI. V gave up 6 bases and J gave up 5 bases, with 14 bases separating them. CDR3 nucleotide sequence: TGTGCCAGCTCGTTGCTACAAGGGGACAATGAGCAGTTCTTC. Protein: CASSLLQGDNEQFF.

Written as DNA, the CDR3 is TGTGCCAGCAGCTTCTTAGCGGGAGGCCCAGAGACCCAGTACTTC. It specifies CASSFLAGGPETQYF. The chain couples TRBV5-4 to TRBJ2-5; TRBD2 matches at 10 bases. Germline V gene sequence: CDR1 SGHNT, CDR2 YYREEE (reference sequence). The CDR3 contains 15 residues. The ends lost 2 bases at V and 4 bases at J; junction bases unmatched: 5.

The genes are TRBV19 and TRBJ2-3; 8 bases are shared with TRBD2. Germline V gene sequence: CDR1 LNHDA, CDR2 SQIVND (reference sequence). The CDR3 loop spans 14 amino acids. V gave up 5 bases and J gave up 3 bases; unmatched junction bases: 4. The CDR3 coding sequence is TGTGCCAGTAGTCCGCGGGAGGTTACAGATACGCAGTATTTT. It encodes CASSPREVTDTQYF.

V usage is TRBV7-9 and J usage is TRBJ1-6; TRBD1 is a possible D gene (5 bases). The CDR3 is 15 amino acids. The V and J ends lost 2 bases and 0 bases respectively, with 5 bases between them. Germline assignment: CDR1 SEHNR and CDR2 FQNEAQ (reference sequence). The CDR3 spells CASSLQGSYNSPLHF. The CDR3 DNA reads TGTGCCAGCAGCTTACAGGGCTCCTATAATTCACCCCTCCACTTT.

In DNA form, the CDR3 reads TGTGCCAGCAGCCTGAAAACAGGGGTGGGAGCCGGGGAGCTGTTTTTT. It translates to CASSLKTGVGAGELFF. The chain employs TRBV7-2 and TRBJ2-2, with 7 bases aligning to TRBD1. Trimming cost V 5 bases and J 6 bases; bases outside gene matches: 12. The CDR3 is 16 residues long. Germline lookup yields CDR1 SGHTA and CDR2 FQGNSA.

V gene TRBV4-2 combines with J gene TRBJ1-3, with 9 bases aligning to TRBD1. Per the germline V gene, CDR1 is LGHNA and CDR2 is YNFKEQ. This CDR3 has 16 amino acids. The V segment lost 0 bases and the J segment 3 bases; nucleotides outside the gene matches: 3. CDR3 bases: TGTGCCAGCAGCCAAGACCACAGGGGGCTTGGAAACACCATATATTTT. Translated, it gives CASSQDHRGLGNTIYF.

This chain joins TRBV2 and TRBJ2-1, with D maybe TRBD2 (5 bases). Trimming took off 7 bases at V and 0 bases at J, with 13 bases between the two ends. Germline V gives CDR1 SNHLY, CDR2 FYNNEI. The CDR3 length is 15 residues. The CDR3 is CASMYGLASYNEQFF. The CDR3, as DNA: TGTGCCAGCATGTATGGGCTAGCCTCCTACAATGAGCAGTTCTTC.

Comment on this clone: Other DNA sequences in the sample encode the same CDR3. V gene TRBV5-1 combines with J gene TRBJ2-5; D is unclear. Germline assignment: CDR1 SGHRS and CDR2 YFSETQ. The V end was cut by 0 bases, the J end by 5 bases, with 8 bases between. This CDR3 spans 13 amino acids. For the CDR3, the DNA is TGCGCCAGCAGCTTGGCACAGCTGGAGACCCAGTACTTC. Translated: CASSLAQLETQYF.

Only a few counts were recorded for this clone. The J gene is TRBJ2-7, the V gene TRBV12-5; 11 nucleotides line up with TRBD1. Germline-derived CDR1 and CDR2 are LGHNT and FRNRAP. The J segment lost 4 bases and the V segment lost 2 bases, leaving 7 bases of the junction unmatched. This CDR3 has 16 residues. The CDR3 here is CASGLIPGQGDYEQYF. The DNA for the CDR3 is TGTGCTAGTGGTTTGATTCCGGGACAGGGGGATTACGAGCAGTACTTC.

The chain is built from TRBV5-5 and TRBJ1-1; possible D gene TRBD1, 5 bases. V was clipped by 3 bases and J by 0 bases, with 12 bases between them. This CDR3 has 15 amino acids. Germline loops: CDR1 SGHKS, CDR2 YYEKEE (reference sequence). The CDR3 loop reads CASSSSGVMNTEAFF. DNA of the CDR3: TGTGCCAGCAGCTCCTCGGGGGTAATGAACACTGAAGCTTTCTTT.

This chain connects TRBV28 to TRBJ1-5; weak D call: TRBD1 (6 bases). The germline V and J ends were trimmed by 5 bases and 2 bases, with 10 bases remaining between them. The CDR3 extends over 14 amino acids. Germline V CDR1 and CDR2: MDHEN, SYDVKM. CDR3 nucleotides: TGTGCCAGCAGTGCCGCAGGGGGCAATCAGCCCCAGCATTTT. It yields the protein CASSAAGGNQPQHF. Using reference TRBV28 and TRBJ1-5 for the parts outside the CDR3, the full variable domain is DVKVTQSSRYLVKRTGEKVFLECVQDMDHENMFWYRQDPGLGLRLIYFSYDVKMKEKGDIPEGYSVSREKKERFSLILESASTNQTSMYLCASSAAGGNQPQHFGDGTRLSIL.

Turning to this clone: Since a much larger clone is just one base distant, this may be a read error. The chain is built from TRBV9 and TRBJ1-1; no clear D. The CDR3 has 12 residues. CDR1 and CDR2 from the germline V gene are SGDLS and YYNGEE. V lost 4 bases and J lost 1, with 5 bases in between. For the CDR3, the DNA is TGTGCCAGCAGCCGGGAGAACACTGAAGCTTTCTTT. Its translation is CASSRENTEAFF.

The chain uses TRBV5-5 and TRBJ1-6; TRBD1 matches 10 bases. The CDR3 is 17 residues long. From germline, CDR1 is SGHKS and CDR2 YYEKEE (reference sequence). V lost 4 bases, J lost 1 base, and 5 bases stayed unmatched. The CDR3: CASSIGQGGSYNSPLHF. DNA for the CDR3: TGTGCCAGCAGCATAGGACAGGGGGGATCCTATAATTCACCCCTCCACTTT.

In regard to this clone: Other DNA sequences from this sample encode an identical CDR3 as well. The V call is TRBV3-1 (or the pseudogene TRBV3-2), the J call TRBJ2-5; no clear D. The germline V gene has CDR1 LGHDT and CDR2 YNNKEL (reference sequence). V gave up 1 base and J gave up 5 bases, with 5 bases separating them. The CDR3 extends over 12 amino acids. The CDR3 bases are TGTGCCAGCAGCCAAGTAGTGGAGACCCAGTACTTC. Its translation: CASSQVVETQYF.

J is TRBJ2-2 and V is TRBV4-1; the match to TRBD2 covers 13 bases. Germline CDR1 MGHRA, CDR2 YSYEKL. J lost 4 bases, V lost 2 bases, and 4 bases had no gene match. The CDR3 sequence is 17 residues long. The CDR3 DNA reads TGCGCCAGCAGCCAACCAAGGACTAGCGGGAGCACCGGGGAGCTGTTTTTT. This gives the protein CASSQPRTSGSTGELFF.

The V gene is TRBV28, the J gene TRBJ1-6; 9 bases agree with TRBD1. This CDR3 is 15 amino acids long. V dropped 6 bases and J dropped 7; count of bases not matched to a gene: 7. The germline V gene encodes CDR1 MDHEN and CDR2 SYDVKM. CDR3 region: CASSTGTGRNSPLHF. The CDR3 DNA sequence: TGTGCCAGCAGCACCGGGACAGGGAGAAATTCACCCCTCCACTTT.

The chain uses TRBV20-1 and TRBJ1-2; unclear D gene. There are 11 residues in the CDR3. The germline gives CDR1 DFQATT, CDR2 SNEGSKA (reference sequence). Between the trimmed V and J ends, which lost 6 bases and 8 bases, there was a span of 13 bases. The CDR3 DNA reads as TGCAGTGCCTTTTATCCGGGAGGCTACACCTTC. It is translated as CSAFYPGGYTF.

J is TRBJ2-5 and V is TRBV5-5; a possible D gene is TRBD1 (5 bases). Germline values: CDR1 SGHKS, CDR2 YYEKEE (reference sequence). The CDR3 has 13 residues. Trimming shortened V by 2 bases and J by 3 bases, and 8 bases separated the two germline ends. The CDR3 bases are TGTGCCAGCAGCTTACAAGGGGAAGAGACCCAGTACTTC. It is translated as CASSLQGEETQYF.

The chain has TRBV21-1 and TRBJ2-3; TRBD2, as called in the table, went unchecked against the DNA. TRBV21-1 is flagged as a pseudogene. This CDR3 contains 21 residues. The CDR3 loop is CASSKDYSGRRVNGGLDTQYF. The DNA for the CDR3 is TGTGCCAGCAGCAAGGACTATAGCGGGAGGAGGGTAAATGGGGGGTTAGATACGCAGTATTTT.

This chain joins TRBV29-1 and TRBJ1-1, with 10 nucleotides matching TRBD1. From germline, CDR1 is SQVTM and CDR2 ANQGSEA. The trim removed 5 bases at V and 6 bases at J, leaving 9 bases unmatched. CDR3 length: 14 amino acids. CDR3 protein: CSVLRTGGVAEAFF. The CDR3 coding sequence is TGCAGCGTTCTACGGACAGGGGGGGTGGCTGAAGCTTTCTTT.

This clone turned up a few times. The same CDR3 can be traced to other DNA sequences in this sample. The chain carries TRBV12-3 or TRBV12-4 and TRBJ2-2; D not certain. Trimming pared 6 bases from V and 7 bases from J, leaving 6 bases between. This CDR3 has 11 residues. The CDR3 sequence is CASSLSGELFF. In nucleotides, the CDR3 is TGTGCCAGCAGCCTTAGCGGGGAGCTGTTTTTT.

The chain uses TRBV28 and TRBJ2-7; 7 nucleotides match TRBD2. Germline-derived CDR1 and CDR2 are MDHEN and SYDVKM. The CDR3 consists of 13 residues. Trimming removed 5 bases from V and 3 bases from J; junction bases left unmatched: 4. CDR3 residues: CASSPGGIYEQYF. DNA of the CDR3: TGTGCCAGCAGTCCCGGGGGGATCTACGAGCAGTACTTC.

This sequence joins TRBV4-2 and TRBJ2-3; D perhaps matches TRBD1 (5 bases). V was cut by 4 bases and J by 2 bases, with 13 bases left in between. The V gene's germline CDR1 is LGHNA and CDR2 YNFKEQ. The CDR3 contains 15 residues. CDR3 DNA sequence: TGTGCCAGCAGCCTAAGTCAGGGTTTCACAGATACGCAGTATTTT. Protein product: CASSLSQGFTDTQYF.

The chain combines TRBV28 with TRBJ1-1, with TRBD1 matching over 8 bases. This CDR3 comprises 15 residues. V shed 5 bases, J shed 2 bases, and the junction held 7 bases outside the gene matches. Germline V CDR1 and CDR2: MDHEN, SYDVKM. The CDR3: CASSTLGTGNTEAFF. CDR3 DNA: TGTGCCAGCAGTACCCTGGGGACAGGCAACACTGAAGCTTTCTTT.

This clone turned up a few times. The V and J genes are TRBV19 and TRBJ2-1; 7 bases agree with TRBD1. Losses at the gene ends were 5 bases for V and 5 bases for J; bases not matched to a gene: 21. The CDR3 has 19 amino acids. CDR1 LNHDA and CDR2 SQIVND come from the germline V gene (reference sequence). CDR3 DNA sequence: TGTGCCAGTAGTCCCCACCGGACAGGAAAGGTCCTCATTGACAATGAGCAGTTCTTC. Amino acid sequence: CASSPHRTGKVLIDNEQFF.

This chain connects TRBV27 to TRBJ2-1, with D unresolved. From germline, CDR1 is MNHEY and CDR2 SMNVEV (reference sequence). V was cut by 3 bases and J by 12 bases, with 12 bases left in between. CDR3 size: 12 residues. The DNA for the CDR3 is TGTGCCAGCAGTTTTTTGAGTGGCGGGCAGTTCTTC. Its translation is CASSFLSGGQFF.